This paragraph reports one T cell receptor beta chain. CDR3 length: 10 amino acids. Per germline, CDR1 DFQATT and CDR2 SNEGSKA (reference sequence). V was cut by 4 bases and J by 9 bases, with 7 bases left in between. Produced via immunoSEQ multiplex PCR; TCRdb's table is partial and in-frame only. This table has roughly 510,000 clones, over 75% appearing once. This sample stems from a study of shared clonotypes between healthy human individuals. Sequencing was carried out using PBMCs. The chain combines TRBV20-1 with TRBJ2-1; the D is unclear. The sequence derives from a middle-aged woman in good health. Some clones in this sample may be carry-over from other donors' samples. CDR3 amino acids: CSAMTREQFF. As DNA, the CDR3 is TGCAGTGCTATGACCCGTGAGCAGTTCTTC.